The T cell receptor beta chain under discussion was sequenced for a study of cytomegalovirus exposure and HLA in healthy donors. CDR1 MNHEY and CDR2 SVGAGI come from the germline V gene. The CDR3 extends over 15 amino acids. J gave up 5 bases and V 6 bases, and 12 bases lay outside the gene matches. The PCR used 60 Vbeta and 13 Jbeta primers. This table comes from immunoSEQ multiplex PCR, and its TCRdb copy is limited to in-frame clones, with some not included. The sample shows hundreds of thousands of clones, around 80% of them seen only once. This clone was seen more than once but under ten times. This chain uses TRBV6-5 with TRBJ2-5; 7 bases align to TRBD1. Sequencing used PBMCs. This TCR was sampled from a middle-aged man in good health and CMV-seronegative. This CDR3 is CASSSGVGGPETQYF. CDR3 nucleotides: TGTGCCAGCAGCTCCGGCGTAGGGGGCCCGGAGACCCAGTACTTC.